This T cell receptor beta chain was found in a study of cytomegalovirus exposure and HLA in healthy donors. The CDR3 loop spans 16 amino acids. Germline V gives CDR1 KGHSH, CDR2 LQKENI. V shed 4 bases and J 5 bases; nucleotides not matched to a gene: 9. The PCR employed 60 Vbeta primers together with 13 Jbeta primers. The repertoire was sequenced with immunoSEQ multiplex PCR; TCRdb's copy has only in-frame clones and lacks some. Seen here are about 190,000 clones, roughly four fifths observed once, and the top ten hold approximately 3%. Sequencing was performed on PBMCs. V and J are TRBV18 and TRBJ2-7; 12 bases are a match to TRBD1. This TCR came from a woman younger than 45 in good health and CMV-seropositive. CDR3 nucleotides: TGTGCCAGCTCACATACCCCGGGACAGGGGGCCCACGAGCAGTACTTC. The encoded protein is CASSHTPGQGAHEQYF.